The present TCR beta chain was sequenced within a study of blood T cell repertoires in COVID-19. The germline V gene has CDR1 SEHNR and CDR2 FQNEAQ (reference sequence). CDR3 length equals 16 residues. Trimming took off 2 bases at V and 1 base at J, with 14 bases between the two ends. Clones were read by immunoSEQ multiplex PCR, and TCRdb kept only the in-frame ones, dropping some. In the table there are roughly 120,000 clones, around 85% of which are singletons. The chain combines TRBV7-9 with TRBJ1-1; a weak D match, TRBD1 (5 bases). The sequencing sample was made of peripheral blood. This TCR was sampled from a woman aged 55-70 years with COVID-19, enrolled during active disease. CDR3 coding DNA: TGTGCCAGCAGCTTACGCCCGACAGCCGGGAACACTGAAGCTTTCTTT. Protein sequence: CASSLRPTAGNTEAFF.